A single sample is the source of the 19 T cell receptor beta chains below, sequenced in a study of cytotoxic CD8 clonotypes in ibrutinib-treated CLL. Assay used: immunoSEQ multiplex PCR; TCRdb lists only in-frame clones, some missing. The data contain roughly 200,000 clones, around 70% of them singletons. Source: PBMCs, taken after 12 months of ibrutinib treatment. The receptors shown here come from a human donor with chronic lymphocytic leukemia.

This clone was counted between two and nine times. The rearrangement uses TRBV6-5 and TRBJ1-6; 10 bases fit TRBD1. V was pared by 8 bases and J by 10 bases, with 2 bases of the junction left unmatched. The V gene's germline CDR1 is MNHEY and CDR2 SVGAGI. This CDR3 contains 12 residues. The CDR3 nucleotides are TGTGCCAGCTGGGGACAGGGGTCACCCCTCCACTTT. Translating gives CASWGQGSPLHF.

This chain links TRBV5-1 with TRBJ1-1; unclear D gene. CDR3 length equals 15 residues. From germline, CDR1 is SGHRS and CDR2 YFSETQ. V was trimmed by 2 bases and J by 3 bases, leaving 14 bases between them. CDR3 bases: TGCGCCAGCAGCTTAACCGGGAGTCCGGACACTGAAGCTTTCTTT. Amino acid sequence: CASSLTGSPDTEAFF.

The count of this clone is one. The chain uses TRBV7-2 and TRBJ1-1; D unclear. The CDR3 consists of 13 residues. Per germline, CDR1 SGHTA and CDR2 FQGNSA. V gave up 1 base and J gave up 6 bases, with 9 bases separating them. The CDR3 loop reads CASSLDRRSEAFF. The CDR3 DNA follows: TGTGCCAGCAGCTTAGATAGGCGATCTGAAGCTTTCTTT.

V is TRBV7-3 and J is TRBJ2-2; 11 nucleotides match TRBD2. Germline V gives CDR1 SGHTA, CDR2 FQGTGA. This CDR3 has 16 residues. After removal of 1 base from V and 6 bases from J, the junction contained 4 bases not matched to a gene. The CDR3: CASSLSPSGRSGELFF. CDR3 in DNA: TGTGCCAGCAGCTTAAGCCCTAGCGGGAGGTCCGGGGAGCTGTTTTTT. The variable domain in full, completed from reference TRBV7-3 and TRBJ2-2, reads GAGVSQTPSNKVTEKGKYVELRCDPISGHTALYWYRQSLGQGPEFLIYFQGTGAADDSGLPNDRFFAVRPEGSVSTLKIQRTERGDSAVYLCASSLSPSGRSGELFFGEGSRLTVL.

This clone came up a few times. This chain connects TRBV6-5 to TRBJ2-3; the D is unclear. The CDR3 contains 15 residues. Germline V CDR1 and CDR2: MNHEY, SVGAGI. Trimming shortened V by 2 bases and J by 0 bases, and 9 bases separated the two germline ends. For the CDR3, the DNA is TGTGCCAGCAGTTACGAACTGGGGAGCACAGATACGCAGTATTTT. Its translation is CASSYELGSTDTQYF.

This clone was detected only once. V gene TRBV30 combines with J gene TRBJ2-7, with D maybe TRBD2 (6 bases). The CDR3 runs to 15 residues. Germline loops: CDR1 GTSNPN, CDR2 SVGIG (reference sequence). Trimming took 0 bases from V and 2 from J, leaving 14 bases between them. The CDR3 nucleotides read TGTGCCTGGAGTGTTATTTATCGGGGGACCTACGAGCAGTACTTC. It yields the protein CAWSVIYRGTYEQYF.

This chain uses TRBV19 with TRBJ2-7, with D tentatively TRBD2 (5 bases). Trimming took 3 bases from V and 12 from J, leaving 15 bases between them. Per germline, CDR1 LNHDA and CDR2 SQIVND (reference sequence). The CDR3 sequence is 12 residues long. The CDR3 here is CASSIVSVGAYF. CDR3 nucleotide sequence: TGTGCCAGTAGTATTGTTTCTGTGGGAGCGTACTTC. Full variable domain (remainder filled in from reference TRBV19 and TRBJ2-7): DGGITQSPKYLFRKEGQNVTLSCEQNLNHDAMYWYRQDPGQGLRLIYYSQIVNDFQKGDIAEGYSVSREKKESFPLTVTSAQKNPTAFYLCASSIVSVGAYFGPGTRLTVT.

This rearrangement joins TRBV19 to TRBJ2-1; D may be TRBD2 (6 bases). The CDR3 contains 15 residues. Germline assignment: CDR1 LNHDA and CDR2 SQIVND (reference sequence). Trimming removed 6 bases at V and 6 bases at J, with 18 bases between. In nucleotides, the CDR3 is TGTGCCAGTAGAGAGGAGCGGGTGCCCGCCAATGAGCAGTTCTTC. Translated: CASREERVPANEQFF.

V is TRBV7-3 and J is TRBJ1-1; D might be TRBD1 (6 bases). The CDR3 spans 16 residues. CDR1 is SGHTA, CDR2 FQGTGA, per germline. V was clipped by 0 bases and J by 3 bases, with 14 bases between them. The CDR3 is CASSLTPRDTDTEAFF. The CDR3 DNA follows: TGTGCCAGCAGCTTAACTCCCCGGGACACGGACACTGAAGCTTTCTTT.

The CDR3 protein is CASSSAGQSNQPQHF. CDR3 coding DNA: TGTGCCAGCAGTTCCGCGGGACAGAGCAATCAGCCCCAGCATTTT. V usage is TRBV28 and J usage is TRBJ1-5; TRBD1 matches 7 bases. The germline V gene encodes CDR1 MDHEN and CDR2 SYDVKM. V was clipped by 4 bases and J by 1 base; unmatched bases: 4. The CDR3 has 15 residues.

V usage is TRBV28 and J usage is TRBJ2-3; D remains ambiguous. The length of the CDR3 is 16 residues. V was shortened by 6 bases and J by 0 bases, with 16 bases between the two germline ends. Germline V gives CDR1 MDHEN, CDR2 SYDVKM. As DNA, the CDR3 is TGTGCCAGCAGCCAGACGGCGGCAGGTAGCACAGATACGCAGTATTTT. This encodes CASSQTAAGSTDTQYF.

V and J are TRBV2 and TRBJ1-2; D is possibly TRBD1 (6 bases). In germline, CDR1 is SNHLY, CDR2 FYNNEI. V lost 5 bases and J lost 0, with 10 bases in between. CDR3 length equals 14 residues. CDR3 bases: TGTGCCAGCAGTCGACGGGACACTAACTATGGCTACACCTTC. Its protein is CASSRRDTNYGYTF. Combining the CDR3 with reference TRBV2 and TRBJ1-2 gives the whole variable domain EPEVTQTPSHQVTQMGQEVILRCVPISNHLYFYWYRQILGQKVEFLVSFYNNEISEKSEIFDDQFSVERPDGSNFTLKIRSTKLEDSAMYFCASSRRDTNYGYTFGSGTRLTVV.

About this clone itself: Other DNA sequences of this sample code for an identical CDR3. This chain connects TRBV27 to TRBJ2-7, with a possible D match to TRBD1 (5 bases). V lost 3 bases, J lost 0 bases, and 9 bases lay in between. The CDR3 length is 14 residues. Germline V gene lookup returns CDR1 MNHEY and CDR2 SMNVEV (reference sequence). The CDR3 sequence: CASSLGRASYEQYF. CDR3 sequence (DNA): TGTGCCAGCAGTTTGGGGCGCGCCTCCTACGAGCAGTACTTC.

The chain employs TRBV18 and TRBJ1-5; 9 bases map to TRBD1. The CDR3 runs 15 residues. The V and J ends lost 6 bases and 5 bases, in that order; junction bases with no gene match: 8. Germline lookup yields CDR1 KGHSH and CDR2 LQKENI. The CDR3: CASSPDRGGDQPQHF. The CDR3 nucleotides read TGTGCCAGCTCTCCGGACAGGGGAGGCGATCAGCCCCAGCATTTT. Full variable domain (rest looked up from reference TRBV18 and TRBJ1-5): NAGVMQNPRHLVRRRGQEARLRCSPMKGHSHVYWYRQLPEEGLKFMVYLQKENIIDESGMPKERFSAEFPKEGPSILRIQQVVRGDSAAYFCASSPDRGGDQPQHFGDGTRLSIL.

The chain links TRBV9 to TRBJ2-5; possible D gene TRBD2, 5 bases. Trimming removed 0 bases from V and 0 bases from J, with 9 bases in between. Germline V lookup: CDR1 SGDLS, CDR2 YYNGEE. CDR3 length: 15 residues. The DNA of the CDR3 is TGTGCCAGCAGCGTAGATTCGGGGAACCAAGAGACCCAGTACTTC. Translation: CASSVDSGNQETQYF.

This chain joins TRBV5-1 and TRBJ1-1; tentative D call: TRBD1 (5 bases). Between the trimmed V and J ends, which lost 3 bases and 4 bases, there was a span of 16 bases. This CDR3 is 15 amino acids long. Germline V lookup: CDR1 SGHRS, CDR2 YFSETQ. The CDR3 spells CASSSQGEIRTEAFF. The DNA of the CDR3 is TGCGCCAGCAGCTCCCAGGGAGAGATACGCACTGAAGCTTTCTTT.

The chain has TRBV7-9 and TRBJ1-1, with 8 bases fitting TRBD1. CDR1 and CDR2 (germline): SEHNR, FQNEAQ (reference sequence). The junction had 5 bases not matched to a gene; V was cut back by 5 bases and J by 3 bases. The CDR3 extends over 14 amino acids. CDR3 nucleotide sequence: TGTGCCAGCAGCGTGACAGGGGTCTACACTGAAGCTTTCTTT. As protein: CASSVTGVYTEAFF.

The V and J genes are TRBV6-1 and TRBJ2-7, with TRBD2 matching over 7 bases. The CDR3 loop spans 13 amino acids. Looked up from germline, CDR1 is MNHNS and CDR2 is SASEGT. The V gene end was trimmed by 6 bases and the J gene end by 5 bases; junction bases not matched to a gene: 7. CDR3 sequence (DNA): TGTGCCAGCAGAGAGCTAGCGGACAACGAGCAGTACTTC. Encoded protein: CASRELADNEQYF.

This clone appeared many times. The chain is built from TRBV5-4 and TRBJ2-2; 9 nucleotides match TRBD1. V gave up 4 bases and J gave up 4 bases; unmatched junction bases: 5. The CDR3 runs 15 residues. Germline V gene sequence: CDR1 SGHNT, CDR2 YYREEE (reference sequence). The CDR3 nucleotides read TGTGCCAGCAGCCCCGGGACAGGGAGCACCGGGGAGCTGTTTTTT. Translation: CASSPGTGSTGELFF.